The clone carrying this TCR beta chain was recorded many times. This sample is part of a study of identical twins. After template switching added a universal primer site, the resulting cDNA carried unique molecular identifiers. TCRdb re-called the 5' RACE reads through MiXCR, storing one row per CDR3 protein. In the table there are approximately 150,000 distinct CDR3 sequences, 3.5% of which are singletons. The CDR3 has 15 amino acids. Trimming pared 6 bases from V and 3 bases from J, leaving 17 bases between. CDR1 is ENHRY and CDR2 is SYGVKD in the germline V gene. The chain uses TRBV10-3 and TRBJ1-2; D may be TRBD1 (5 bases). Sequencing was carried out using memory T cells sorted from blood. The sequence derives from a man between 18 and 35 years old in good health. The CDR3 loop is CAISGTGGGDYGYTF. The CDR3 DNA is TGTGCCATCAGCGGGACCGGAGGAGGAGACTATGGCTACACCTTC.